In its sample, the clone carrying this T cell receptor beta chain was seen a few times. The sample comes from a study of T cells after yellow fever vaccination. MiXCR, run by TCRdb on the 5' RACE reads, gives a single entry per CDR3 protein. Of 310,000 or so distinct CDR3 sequences listed, approximately 7% are singletons. This CDR3 has 15 residues. J was trimmed by 3 bases and V by 2 bases; bases with no gene match: 6. The germline CDR1 and CDR2 sequences are SGHTA and FQGTGA. This sample comprised PBMCs, obtained more than 35 days after the first yellow fever vaccination. The receptor comes from a young man who received the YFV17D yellow fever vaccine. The rearrangement uses TRBV7-3 and TRBJ2-7; 8 bases line up with TRBD2. In DNA, the CDR3 is TGTGCCAGCAGCTTACGCGGGGGGCAACTCTACGAGCAGTACTTC. This codes for CASSLRGGQLYEQYF.